The clone carrying this TCR beta chain counts as medium-sized (0.01 to 0.1%). Its antigen is not known. A library prepared for alpha chains yielded this beta chain as an off-target read; its size is of little meaning. This record belongs to a study of spatial heterogeneity in lung cancer. Overall study: Across tumor regions, counts of TCR transcripts showed a strong correlation with a T cell module score derived from matched bulk RNA-seq.

A single record per CDR3 protein comes from TCRdb applying MiXCR to the 5' RACE reads. The repertoire holds fewer than 7,000 distinct CDR3 sequences, with about 7.7% as singletons. Time point in this sample: sample taken at primary tumor resection. The ends were cut back, 8 bases at V and 2 bases at J, with 4 bases in the middle. The CDR3 is made up of 10 amino acids. Looked up from germline, CDR1 is SGHRS and CDR2 is YFSETQ. Study-level findings and limits: Tracking of tumor mutation counts was seen in expanded intratumoral alpha and beta TCR counts.

This clonotype was obtained from a female donor with early-stage non-small cell lung cancer. The starting material was lung tumor tissue, obtained at surgery. This sequence joins TRBV5-1 and TRBJ1-1; D is uncertain. CDR3 amino acids: CASLNTEAFF. DNA of the CDR3: TGCGCCAGTCTTAACACTGAAGCTTTCTTT.